These 9 T cell receptor beta chains were all obtained from the same sample, sequenced in a study of cytomegalovirus exposure and HLA in healthy donors. Profiling relied on immunoSEQ multiplex PCR, and the TCRdb table lists in-frame clones only, not all of them. Among about 140,000 clones listed, about nine tenths were seen once. The sample comprised PBMCs. The receptor set was obtained from a man aged 18 to 29 in good health and CMV-seronegative.

The rearrangement uses TRBV13 and TRBJ2-3; D is perhaps TRBD2 (5 bases). V was pared by 5 bases and J by 3 bases, with 12 bases between. In germline, CDR1 is PRHDT, CDR2 FYEKMQ (reference sequence). The length of the CDR3 is 14 residues. CDR3 DNA sequence: TGTGCCAGCAGCCCCAGTTTAGCGACAGATACGCAGTATTTT. It translates to CASSPSLATDTQYF.

V gene TRBV14 combines with J gene TRBJ1-2; a possible D gene is TRBD1 (6 bases). V was trimmed by 2 bases and J by 7 bases, leaving 11 bases between them. Germline CDR1 and CDR2: SGHDN and FVKESK. The CDR3 consists of 13 residues. This chain's CDR3 is CASSQNRVGGYTF. In nucleotides, the CDR3 is TGTGCCAGCAGCCAAAACAGGGTCGGTGGCTACACCTTC.

The rearrangement joins TRBV14 to TRBJ2-1; TRBD2 matches at 7 bases. The CDR3 length is 19 residues. Trimming took 1 base from V and 0 from J; bases not matched to a gene: 12. CDR1 is SGHDN, CDR2 FVKESK, per germline. DNA of the CDR3: TGTGCCAGCAGCCAAGTAGTGGAAATAGCGGGTCCCTCCTACAATGAGCAGTTCTTC. Translation: CASSQVVEIAGPSYNEQFF.

Only one count was recorded for this clone. The CDR3 coding sequence is TGTGCCAGCAGTAGGGACAGGGAAGAGACCCAGTACTTC. Its protein is CASSRDREETQYF. The gene calls are TRBV2 and TRBJ2-5, with TRBD1 matching over 9 bases. The CDR3 extends over 13 amino acids. Trimming at V came to 5 bases and at J to 3 bases, leaving 1 base not matched to a gene. Germline CDR1 SNHLY, CDR2 FYNNEI.

The chain couples TRBV13 to TRBJ2-3; 8 bases fit TRBD1. Germline-derived CDR1 and CDR2 are PRHDT and FYEKMQ (reference sequence). The V gene end was trimmed by 3 bases and the J gene end by 3 bases; junction bases not matched to a gene: 5. This CDR3 spans 15 amino acids. CDR3 residues: CASSFPQGATDTQYF. In DNA form, the CDR3 reads TGTGCCAGCAGCTTTCCGCAGGGGGCGACAGATACGCAGTATTTT.

This chain joins TRBV18 and TRBJ2-7; weak D call: TRBD2 (6 bases). The CDR3 runs 16 residues. Germline V gene sequence: CDR1 KGHSH, CDR2 LQKENI. V was shortened by 6 bases and J by 4 bases, with 22 bases between the two germline ends. The CDR3 sequence: CASSPDGGLSAYEQYF. The CDR3, as DNA: TGTGCCAGCTCCCCAGACGGGGGTCTCTCAGCTTACGAGCAGTACTTC.

A single count supports this clone. The V call is TRBV6-1, the J call TRBJ2-7, with D possibly matching TRBD2 (6 bases). The CDR3 has 13 residues. The germline V gene encodes CDR1 MNHNS and CDR2 SASEGT. Deletions cut 5 bases from V and 4 bases from J, with 12 bases between. The DNA for the CDR3 is TGTGCCAGCAGTCAAGGGACTTTTTACGAGCAGTACGTC. Translation gives CASSQGTFYEQYV.

The CDR3 reads CASSGSADSGTGELFF. CDR3 in DNA: TGCGCCAGCAGTGGGAGTGCGGATTCGGGCACCGGGGAGCTGTTTTTT. This rearrangement joins TRBV10-1 to TRBJ2-2; no reliable D call. Trimming pared 4 bases from V and 4 bases from J, leaving 16 bases between. CDR1 is WNHNN, CDR2 SYGVQD, per germline (reference sequence). This CDR3 is 16 amino acids long.

Written as DNA, the CDR3 is TGTGCCAGCAGCTTGTTCCGGACTAGCGGAGCCACAGATACGCAGTATTTT. Protein: CASSLFRTSGATDTQYF. The chain couples TRBV7-2 to TRBJ2-3, with 10 positions matching TRBD2. The CDR3 is 17 residues long. Germline CDR1 and CDR2: SGHTA and FQGNSA. V gave up 3 bases and J gave up 2 bases; unmatched junction bases: 8.